The source of this T cell receptor beta chain is a study of radiation and T cells in renal cell carcinoma. CDR1 and CDR2 from the germline V gene are KGHSH and LQKENI. This CDR3 is 15 amino acids long. V lost 1 base to trimming and J lost 4 bases; unmatched junction nucleotides: 4. Time point described: baseline pretreatment blood. Treatment noted: 15 Gy SBRT to primary tumor, nephrectomy 4 weeks later. Only in-frame clones appear in the TCRdb table, and some are missing; sequencing was by immunoSEQ multiplex PCR. The sample contains around 64,000 clones, 60% to 85% of which appear only once. The chain joins TRBV18 to TRBJ1-3; TRBD1 agrees at 7 bases. Sample: blood, taken from a patient whose treatment included radiotherapy and nephrectomy. The TCR originated in a man in his 60s with renal cell carcinoma. The CDR3 region is CASSPQQGNGNTIYF. CDR3 DNA: TGTGCCAGCTCACCACAACAGGGGAACGGAAACACCATATATTTT.